The rows below give T cell receptor beta chains drawn from one sample of a study of shared clonotypes between healthy human individuals. Generated by immunoSEQ multiplex PCR, the TCRdb table keeps only in-frame clones and is missing some. The data show just over 2,000,000 clones, about 95% seen once. Sample: naive CD4+ T cells sorted from blood. Receptor source: a man aged 18 to 29 in good health. CDR3s include the opening cysteine and the closing phenylalanine or tryptophan. A D gene is named only where the DNA matches it firmly. A clone size is listed for some rows: how often the clone was seen (once, few, many), or a class if it is expanded.

d_call j_call clone_size v_call cdr3_nt cdr3_aa
- TRBJ2-7 - TRBV10-3 TGTGCCATCAGGGACGGACAGGGAGGGACCGAGCAGTACTTC CAIRDGQGGTEQYF
- TRBJ2-7 - TRBV7-9 TGTGCCAGCAGCCGCTCGAGGGCAGCCTACGAGCAGTACTTC CASSRSRAAYEQYF
TRBD1 TRBJ1-1 - TRBV7-2 TGTGCCAGCAGCCCCGACAGGGGGCGAAGCACTGAAGCTTTCTTT CASSPDRGRSTEAFF
TRBD2 TRBJ2-7 - TRBV2 TGTGCCAGCATCGCCTTCGCGAGCGGGGGGTCCTACGAGCAGTACTTC CASIAFASGGSYEQYF
TRBD1 TRBJ1-6 once TRBV7-2 TGTGCCAGCAGCACCGGGACAGGGACTATTGGTTCACCCCTCCACTTT CASSTGTGTIGSPLHF
- TRBJ1-3 - TRBV28 TGTGCCAGCAGTTTTGCGGTTGGGGGTCGGTCTGGAAACACCATATATTTT CASSFAVGGRSGNTIYF
TRBD1 TRBJ1-1 - TRBV28 TGTGCCAGCAGTTCCCCCCTAGGAGCAGGGGGTATAACTGAAGCTTTCTTT CASSSPLGAGGITEAFF
- TRBJ2-6 - TRBV5-6 TGTGCCAGCAGCTCCCAGGGTCCCGGGGCCAACGTCCTGACTTTC CASSSQGPGANVLTF
- TRBJ2-7 - TRBV5-8 TGTGCCAGCAGCATTTCCCGTAGGGGGACCTACGAGCAGTACTTC CASSISRRGTYEQYF
- TRBJ2-1 - TRBV5-6 TGTGCCAGCAGCATGACACTACTAGCCGGTGAGCAGTTCTTC CASSMTLLAGEQFF
TRBD2 TRBJ2-5 - TRBV5-6 TGTGCCAGCAGCCCCCGACTAGCGGGGGTAGGGGAGACCCAGTACTTC CASSPRLAGVGETQYF
TRBD2 TRBJ2-5 - TRBV7-2 TGTGCCAGCAGCTTAGTTGGGACTAGCGGGACTGAGACCCAGTACTTC CASSLVGTSGTETQYF
TRBD2 TRBJ2-6 - TRBV7-2 TGTGCCAGCAGCCTGGGACTAGCGAGACTCTTCTCTGGGGCCAACGTCCTGACTTTC CASSLGLARLFSGANVLTF
- TRBJ2-3 - TRBV14 TGTGCCAGCAGCCAAGAATGGCGGACGAGAGGGGCAGATACGCAGTATTTT CASSQEWRTRGADTQYF
- TRBJ2-7 - TRBV5-4 TGTGCCAGCAGCTTGGAGGGCCGGAGTCTTGGGGAGCAGTACTTC CASSLEGRSLGEQYF
- TRBJ1-1 - TRBV7-9 TGTGCCAGCAGCTTAGCGGGTACAGGATCCACTGAAGCTTTCTTT CASSLAGTGSTEAFF
- TRBJ2-7 - TRBV6-1 TGTGCCAGCTCTCGTACCGGAAGCTCCTACGAGCAGTACTTC CASSRTGSSYEQYF
- TRBJ2-2 - TRBV21-1 TGTGCCAGCGGCTCTCCGAGACAGGGTTTTTGTATTGCCGGGGAGCTGTTTTTT CASGSPRQGFCIAGELFF
- TRBJ2-2 - TRBV5-1 TGCGCCAGCATCCGGCAGGGGACCGGGGAGCTGTTTTTT CASIRQGTGELFF
- TRBJ1-5 - TRBV30 TGTGCCTGGAGTGTACAGGAGAATCAGCCCCAGCATTTT CAWSVQENQPQHF
- TRBJ1-1 - TRBV28 TGTGCCAGCAGTTTGAGGGGAAGGAACACTGAAGCTTTCTTT CASSLRGRNTEAFF
- TRBJ2-1 - TRBV9 TGTGCCAGCAGCCCGCAACTAGCTTCCTACAATGAGCAGTTCTTC CASSPQLASYNEQFF
- TRBJ2-7 - TRBV4-3 TGCGCCAGCAGCCGTACTAGTAATAGCGAGCAGTACTTC CASSRTSNSEQYF
TRBD1 TRBJ1-3 - TRBV18 TGTGCCAGCTCACAAAACCGGGACAGTACTGGAAACACCATATATTTT CASSQNRDSTGNTIYF
- TRBJ1-6 once TRBV2 TGTGCCAGCAGTGAAACGGACTCCTATAATTCACCCCTCCACTTT CASSETDSYNSPLHF
- TRBJ1-1 - TRBV2 TGTGCCAGCAGTGCGGACAGCGCCATGAACACTGAAGCTTTCTTT CASSADSAMNTEAFF